These 10 T cell receptor beta chains originate from one sample sequenced in a study of cytomegalovirus exposure and HLA in healthy donors (dated by TCRdb to 2016 to 2017). Library preparation was by the immunoSEQ multiplex PCR assay. A mixture of 60 forward primers for TCR Vbeta segments and 13 reverse primers for TCR Jbeta segments was used in the multiplex PCR. As stored in TCRdb, this immuneACCESS dataset retains in-frame rearrangements with V and J assigned. A fraction of the clones does not appear; measured against another copy, unresolved V genes explain less than half of the discrepancy, and the remainder lacks a known reason. The sample table shows under 200,000 clones, and 60% to 80% are seen once. Jointly, the top ten make up over 4.5% of the sample. Sequences were obtained from PBMCs. The receptors here all came from a male donor in good health and CMV-seronegative.

The rearrangement joins TRBV30 to TRBJ2-5, with 9 bases fitting TRBD1. The J call may be in error: the DNA end matches TRBJ2-7 better. The CDR3 runs to 12 residues. Germline CDR1 reads GTSNPN; CDR2 reads SVGIG (reference sequence). In DNA, the CDR3 is TGTGCCATGGACAGGGGTCCCTACGAGCAGTACTTC. Translation gives CAMDRGPYEQYF.

The chain employs TRBV19 and TRBJ1-5; D unresolved. The germline V gene has CDR1 LNHDA and CDR2 SQIVND (reference sequence). Trimming stripped 5 bases from V and 9 bases from J, with 11 bases between. The CDR3 extends over 12 amino acids. CDR3 DNA sequence: TGTGCCAGTAGTCCCGACTATCCGCCCCAGCATTTT. It yields the protein CASSPDYPPQHF.

V usage is TRBV6-5 and J usage is TRBJ1-1, with a tentative D call TRBD1 (5 bases). The germline V gene encodes CDR1 MNHEY and CDR2 SVGAGI. V was cut by 5 bases and J by 0 bases, with 10 bases left in between. CDR3 length: 14 residues. This chain's CDR3 is CASSETVMNTEAFF. CDR3 bases: TGTGCCAGCAGTGAGACAGTGATGAACACTGAAGCTTTCTTT.

The chain joins TRBV19 to TRBJ2-2, with 13 bases aligning to TRBD2. This CDR3 has 18 residues. Trimming cost V 0 bases and J 7 bases; bases outside gene matches: 8. Germline loops: CDR1 LNHDA, CDR2 SQIVND (reference sequence). This CDR3 reads CASSIELAGGPRIGELFF. The CDR3 region has the DNA TGTGCCAGTAGTATAGAACTAGCGGGAGGGCCGAGAATCGGGGAGCTGTTTTTT.

There are a few counts of this clone. The V gene is TRBV6-6, the J gene TRBJ1-1; maybe TRBD1 (5 bases). The length of the CDR3 is 13 residues. V was trimmed by 6 bases and J by 4 bases, leaving 12 bases between them. From germline, CDR1 is MNHNY and CDR2 SVGAGI (reference sequence). CDR3 loop: CASSFDRFTEAFF. CDR3 bases: TGTGCCAGCAGCTTTGACAGATTCACTGAAGCTTTCTTT.

The chain combines TRBV4-2 with TRBJ2-5; D is possibly TRBD2 (5 bases). The J call may be wrong; the DNA end is better matched by TRBJ2-7. The CDR3 contains 17 residues. The germline V gene has CDR1 LGHNA and CDR2 YNFKEQ. The CDR3 here is CASSQNWWGELNYEQYF. Here the CDR3 DNA reads TGTGCCAGCAGCCAAAATTGGTGGGGAGAATTAAACTACGAGCAGTACTTC.

The genes are TRBV18 and TRBJ1-5; 7 bases fit TRBD1. With V trimmed by 1 base and J by 1 base, 4 bases remained unmatched. CDR1 and CDR2 from the germline V gene are KGHSH and LQKENI. This CDR3 is built from 16 residues. The CDR3 DNA reads as TGTGCCAGCTCACCACAGGGGGCGAGGAGCAATCAGCCCCAGCATTTT. Protein product: CASSPQGARSNQPQHF.

This chain joins TRBV5-1 and TRBJ2-1; 8 nucleotides align to TRBD1. The V and J ends lost 4 bases and 2 bases, in that order; junction bases with no gene match: 8. The CDR3 runs 16 residues. From germline, CDR1 is SGHRS and CDR2 YFSETQ. This CDR3 reads CASSLTGALAYNEQFF. The CDR3 DNA sequence: TGCGCCAGCAGCCTGACAGGGGCCCTTGCCTACAATGAGCAGTTCTTC.

The chain couples TRBV11-2 to TRBJ1-2, with D possibly TRBD1 on 5 matching bases. The CDR3 totals 14 residues. The V end lost 0 bases, the J end lost 5 bases, and 10 bases lay between the germline ends. CDR1 SGHAT and CDR2 FQNNGV come from the germline V gene. CDR3 loop: CASSLEPGVYGYTF. In DNA form, the CDR3 reads TGTGCCAGCAGCTTAGAACCGGGGGTGTATGGCTACACCTTC. Full variable domain (outside the CDR3, taken from reference TRBV11-2 and TRBJ1-2): EAGVAQSPRYKIIEKRQSVAFWCNPISGHATLYWYQQILGQGPKLLIQFQNNGVVDDSQLPKDRFSAERLKGVDSTLKIQPAKLEDSAVYLCASSLEPGVYGYTFGSGTRLTVV.

The genes are TRBV27 and TRBJ2-6; 12 bases agree with TRBD1. The germline gives CDR1 MNHEY, CDR2 SMNVEV (reference sequence). J lost 2 bases, V lost 4 bases, and 9 bases had no gene match. The CDR3 is 19 amino acids. CDR3 nucleotides: TGTGCCAGCAGTTCTCGGGGGGGACAGGGGGCTGCTGGGGCCAACGTCCTGACTTTC. This gives the protein CASSSRGGQGAAGANVLTF.